The present entry profiles one T cell receptor beta chain with its context. This clonotype has at least ten counts. It lacks a known antigen. No base qualities exist here, and no much larger clone lies one base off it. V is trimmed back by 2 bases and J by 8 bases, and the junction contains 6 bases that no gene match accounts for. Per the germline V gene (reference sequence), SEHNR is the CDR1 and FQNEAQ is the CDR2. From the cysteine up to the phenylalanine, the CDR3 has a length of 15 residues. The sequence is cut down to CDR3 DNA, 45 bases in frame from base 1. cDNA was synthesized by template-switch 5'RACE using a primer carrying a 10-nucleotide random unique molecular identifier by which each TCR transcript was tagged. Every sequencing run covered 15-18 subjects and yielded more than 160 million TCR-beta sequences. The RNeasy kit was used to extract total RNA. The KAPA Real-time Library Amplification kit was used to amplify TCR-beta VDJ regions with primers for the TCR constant region and the 5'RACE anchor. A first PCR added sample indexes and Illumina adaptors, and a second PCR then raised library yield. After Ampure bead purification, the roughly 650 bp TCR product was size-selected on a 2% E-gel SizeSelection system. Before pooling, library quality was assessed on a Bioanalyzer, concentration was determined with Qubit, and library quantification was performed with the Kapa Library Quantification kit. An Illumina HiSeq 2500 was used to sequence the libraries paired-end at 2 x 150 bp. To increase sequence diversity, roughly 24-30% phiX was spiked into each library pool. Per the original workflow: The quality-filtered reads were processed with the UMI-based MiGEC pipeline, whose error correction step removed more than 80% of the raw TCR sequences. VDJ genes were aligned to IMGT germline references, and clonotypes were defined by unique CDR3 amino acid sequence plus V-J genes. Clonal expansion, Shannon diversity and CDR3 relatedness (CalcPairwiseDistances, ClusterSamples) were evaluated with VDJtools, and phylogenetic trees were built with CLCbio workbench. Using coefficient-of-variation modelling across technical triplicates, the study counted a clone as expanded if it had at least 8 unique UMIs. TCRdb's own reprocessing of the public reads used fastp at Q25 and MiXCR and kept productive beta chains. CDR3 protein sequences are deduplicated, and each keeps its most common genes and DNA. The V and J calls come from TCRdb's annotation, not from the publication. The sample includes fewer than 50,000 distinct CDR3 sequences, with roughly an eighth observed a single time. The biggest ten clones account for roughly 10% of the sample.

These data originate in a study of neurological immune-mediated disorders (dated by TCRdb to the late 2010s). In the study overall: Using UMI-based sequencing, the study compared peripheral blood TCR-beta repertoires from patients with HTLV-I-associated myelopathy (HAM/TSP), patients with multiple sclerosis, and healthy controls. The cohort included roughly 71 subjects: about 15 with HAM/TSP, around 34 with multiple sclerosis, and approximately 20 healthy controls. Alongside PBMC samples, the set of fewer than 110 TCR-beta libraries contained longitudinal samples, technical triplicates, and paired CD4+ and CD8+ T-cell subsets that had been sorted. Longitudinal HAM/TSP donors and healthy donors each had 3 time-points at intervals of roughly 3-40 months. The paper as a whole reports these results and caveats: No identical CDR3 amino acid sequences were shared among expanded clones across subjects, suggesting private TCR-beta repertoires in all groups. The highest TCR clonal expansion was observed in HAM/TSP patients, whereas the lowest was observed in MS patients, even when compared with healthy controls.

Explained via the paper, the time point label denotes: longitudinal time-point 3. Libraries from unsorted PBMCs were made from 2 million PBMCs kept in RNAlater at -80 degrees C until RNA extraction. PBMCs were separated from peripheral blood using Ficoll-Hypaque density gradient centrifugation and then cryopreserved in liquid nitrogen. Material: PBMCs. Recombination connected TRBV7-9 to TRBJ2-1, with 10 bases in between that match TRBD2. This receptor was identified in a male donor with HTLV-1-associated myelopathy (HAM/TSP). The CDR3: CASSLSVAGGYEQFF. The nucleotide sequence is TGTGCCAGCAGCTTATCGGTAGCGGGGGGCTATGAGCAGTTCTTC.